Shown below are 15 T cell receptor beta chains from a single sample sequenced in a study of OX40 agonist ivuxolimab in advanced cancers. Libraries were constructed by the immunoSEQ multiplex PCR assay. This is the immuneACCESS table as TCRdb keeps it, with only in-frame sequences that have V and J called. A part of the clones is gone; compared with another copy, unresolved V genes explain less than half, and the rest is unexplained. This sample gives roughly 86,000 clones in total; more than 85% of them show up just once. Of the sample, 1% to 1.3% falls within the top ten clones. The material was CD4+ or CD8+ T cells sorted from blood, obtained in a trial of the OX40 agonist ivuxolimab. The source of these receptors is an adult with an advanced solid tumor such as melanoma, head and neck, liver or kidney cancer.

The rearrangement joins TRBV2 to TRBJ2-7; D remains ambiguous. The CDR3 covers 14 residues. The ends were cut back, 3 bases at V and 6 bases at J, with 15 bases in the middle. CDR1 and CDR2 (germline): SNHLY, FYNNEI. The CDR3 nucleotides read TGTGCCAGCAGTGATAACCACTACTACCGCGAGCAGTACTTC. It is translated as CASSDNHYYREQYF. The full variable domain, its missing parts supplied by reference TRBV2 and TRBJ2-7, is EPEVTQTPSHQVTQMGQEVILRCVPISNHLYFYWYRQILGQKVEFLVSFYNNEISEKSEIFDDQFSVERPDGSNFTLKIRSTKLEDSAMYFCASSDNHYYREQYFGPGTRLTVT.

As DNA, the CDR3 is TGTGCCAGCAGAACCGGGACAGGGCTTTTGTTTGGCTACACCTTC. This sequence encodes CASRTGTGLLFGYTF. V usage is TRBV6-5 and J usage is TRBJ1-2; TRBD1 matches at 9 bases. The CDR3 extends over 15 amino acids. CDR1 is MNHEY and CDR2 is SVGAGI in the germline V gene. J was trimmed by 7 bases and V by 6 bases; bases with no gene match: 12.

The chain has TRBV30 and TRBJ2-5; D is ambiguous. Trimming shortened V by 1 base and J by 5 bases, and 8 bases separated the two germline ends. CDR1 is GTSNPN and CDR2 is SVGIG in the germline V gene (reference sequence). The CDR3 is 12 amino acids. For the CDR3, the DNA is TGTGCCTGGAGTGGATCGTGGGAGACCCAGTACTTC. Translating gives CAWSGSWETQYF. The full variable domain, its missing parts supplied by reference TRBV30 and TRBJ2-5, is SQTIHQWPATLVQPVGSPLSLECTVEGTSNPNLYWYRQAAGRGLQLLFYSVGIGQISSEVPQNLSASRPQDRQFILSSKKLLLSDSGFYLCAWSGSWETQYFGPGTRLLVL.

V gene TRBV19 combines with J gene TRBJ2-2, with TRBD2 identical over 11 bases. J gave up 4 bases and V 5 bases, and 9 bases lay outside the gene matches. The CDR3 has 17 residues. Germline V gene sequence: CDR1 LNHDA, CDR2 SQIVND (reference sequence). CDR3 nucleotide sequence: TGTGCCAGTAGTCTTAGCGGGAGGGCCAAGGGCACCGGGGAGCTGTTTTTT. As protein: CASSLSGRAKGTGELFF.

The chain carries TRBV5-1 and TRBJ1-2, with 8 bases matching TRBD1. This CDR3 comprises 14 residues. The germline gives CDR1 SGHRS, CDR2 YFSETQ. With V trimmed by 4 bases and J by 4 bases, 6 bases remained unmatched. The CDR3 bases are TGCGCCAGCAGCCTACCTGACAGGGGCTATGGCTACACCTTC. The encoded protein is CASSLPDRGYGYTF.

The chain joins TRBV5-1 to TRBJ2-1; tentative D call: TRBD1 (7 bases). The V and J ends lost 4 bases and 7 bases respectively, with 18 bases between them. The CDR3 is 15 residues long. Germline values: CDR1 SGHRS, CDR2 YFSETQ. CDR3 protein: CASSRGGTATNEQFF. The CDR3 DNA is TGCGCCAGCAGCCGAGGCGGGACAGCCACGAATGAGCAGTTCTTC.

This clone appeared once. The CDR3 nucleotides read TGTGCCAGTAGTATTGGAGCCTCGGGTGCTGAAGCTTTCTTT. Protein product: CASSIGASGAEAFF. The chain couples TRBV19 to TRBJ1-1, with D unresolved. With 3 bases removed from V and 6 bases from J, the gap between germline ends came to 14 bases. The CDR3 spans 14 residues. CDR1 and CDR2 (germline): LNHDA, SQIVND (reference sequence).

This clone was observed once. This chain joins TRBV28 and TRBJ2-1, with 7 nucleotides matching TRBD1. The CDR3 consists of 16 residues. The germline CDR1 and CDR2 sequences are MDHEN and SYDVKM. J was trimmed by 6 bases and V by 1 base; bases with no gene match: 9. The CDR3 loop is CASSLSPGQRVNEQFF. In DNA, the CDR3 is TGTGCCAGCAGTTTATCTCCGGGACAGCGTGTCAATGAGCAGTTCTTC.

The chain couples TRBV4-1 to TRBJ1-6, with D tentatively TRBD1 (5 bases). CDR3 size: 16 residues. Germline V CDR1 and CDR2: MGHRA, YSYEKL. Trimming pared 2 bases from V and 8 bases from J, leaving 16 bases between. The CDR3 protein is CASSQPMGGVHSPLHF. The CDR3, as DNA: TGCGCCAGCAGCCAACCCATGGGGGGTGTTCATTCACCCCTCCACTTT.

The chain uses TRBV6-5 and TRBJ2-4; possibly TRBD1 for D (6 bases). CDR1 and CDR2 (germline): MNHEY, SVGAGI. V gave up 6 bases and J gave up 1 base, with 13 bases separating them. CDR3 length: 15 amino acids. The CDR3 is CASRTGLGAKNIQYF. CDR3 nucleotides: TGTGCCAGCAGGACAGGTTTAGGGGCCAAAAACATTCAGTACTTC.

The V gene is TRBV30, the J gene TRBJ2-1; 7 positions match TRBD2. Germline trimming cut 0 bases from V and 6 bases from J; bases unmatched to any gene: 5. CDR3 length: 14 residues. Germline lookup yields CDR1 GTSNPN and CDR2 SVGIG (reference sequence). CDR3: CAWSVGTTSNEQFF. The CDR3 DNA reads as TGTGCCTGGAGTGTGGGGACTACCAGCAATGAGCAGTTCTTC.

V gene TRBV6-1 combines with J gene TRBJ2-1; 11 bases match TRBD2. This CDR3 has 16 residues. J was trimmed by 7 bases and V by 1 base; bases with no gene match: 6. CDR1 MNHNS and CDR2 SASEGT come from the germline V gene. Here the CDR3 reads CASSEVLLAGANEQFF. In DNA, the CDR3 is TGTGCCAGCAGTGAAGTCTTACTAGCGGGAGCGAATGAGCAGTTCTTC.

J is TRBJ2-5 and V is TRBV2; no firm D call. CDR3 length: 14 amino acids. Germline V gene sequence: CDR1 SNHLY, CDR2 FYNNEI. The V gene lost 6 bases and the J gene lost 2 bases, with 13 bases spanning the gap. CDR3 nucleotide sequence: TGTGCCAGCAGCCCCATAGTGGTGCAAGAGACCCAGTACTTC. Its protein product is CASSPIVVQETQYF.

The genes are TRBV18 and TRBJ2-1; D is unresolved. Germline V gives CDR1 KGHSH, CDR2 LQKENI. The length of the CDR3 is 17 residues. V was shortened by 1 base and J by 7 bases, with 20 bases between the two germline ends. As DNA, the CDR3 is TGTGCCAGCTCACCACTTGCAGCAGGAGCATCAGGTAATGAGCAGTTCTTC. Its translation is CASSPLAAGASGNEQFF.

The J gene is TRBJ1-1, the V gene TRBV4-2, with D uncertain. Per germline, CDR1 LGHNA and CDR2 YNFKEQ. The CDR3 is 15 amino acids. The V gene lost 0 bases and the J gene lost 5 bases, with 13 bases spanning the gap. The CDR3 region has the DNA TGTGCCAGCAGCCAAGAAATAGGGTGGGGAACTGAAGCTTTCTTT. Protein product: CASSQEIGWGTEAFF.